These 10 T cell receptor beta chains share one sample of origin, sequenced in a study of monozygotic twins with inflammatory bowel disease (dated by TCRdb to the late 2010s). Library method: 5' RACE. Sequencing was carried out with an Illumina HiSeq 2500. TCRdb reprocessed the reads and lists each CDR3 protein sequence as a single entry, with no DNA. The sample table gives 170,000 or so distinct CDR3 sequences. The ten largest make up approximately 7.4% of the sample. The sample consisted of blood. These receptors were obtained from a human donor with ulcerative colitis or Crohn's disease, or a healthy co-twin of an affected twin (not recorded which).

The chain carries TRBV5-4 and TRBJ2-1; TCRdb gives TRBD2 as the D gene, but with no DNA this cannot be confirmed. The length of the CDR3 is 16 residues. CDR1 and CDR2 (germline): SGHNT, YYREEE (reference sequence). CDR3 sequence reads: CASSPGGTKSYNEQFF.

The rearrangement uses TRBV2 and TRBJ2-3; the TCRdb call, TRBD1, lacks DNA for checking. The CDR3 has 13 residues. Per the germline V gene, CDR1 is SNHLY and CDR2 is FYNNEI. The CDR3: CASWDRGTDTQYF.

The rearrangement joins TRBV4-1 to TRBJ2-3; TCRdb's D call, TRBD2, is unchecked because there is no DNA. The CDR3 consists of 18 residues. The germline gives CDR1 MGHRA, CDR2 YSYEKL. This CDR3 is CASSQAVFEREPPDTQYF.

V gene TRBV10-3 combines with J gene TRBJ2-1; absent DNA, TCRdb's TRBD2 call cannot be checked. CDR3 size: 15 residues. CDR1 is ENHRY, CDR2 SYGVKD, per germline. CDR3 amino acids: CAISEGLAGGDEQFF.

The V and J genes are TRBV9 and TRBJ2-3; no DNA is available, so the TRBD2 call from TCRdb remains unchecked. CDR1 and CDR2 (germline): SGDLS, YYNGEE. The length of the CDR3 is 15 residues. The CDR3: CASSVGGGAADTQYF.

The chain combines TRBV7-2 with TRBJ2-1; the D call from TCRdb, TRBD1, cannot be confirmed without DNA. Germline V CDR1 and CDR2: SGHTA, FQGNSA. This CDR3 is 17 amino acids long. CDR3 region: CASSPRPGRSAGREQFF.

This chain joins TRBV5-1 and TRBJ1-2; TCRdb reports TRBD1, a call that lacks DNA to check it against. CDR3 length: 15 amino acids. CDR1 is SGHRS, CDR2 YFSETQ, per germline. CDR3 residues: CASSVGTGDAYGYTF.

The gene calls are TRBV14 and TRBJ1-1; TCRdb designates TRBD1, a call that cannot be tested without DNA. From germline, CDR1 is SGHDN and CDR2 FVKESK. This CDR3 contains 15 residues. Here the CDR3 reads CASSQWGRGITEAFF.

J is TRBJ1-6 and V is TRBV12-3 or TRBV12-4; TCRdb proposes TRBD1, but this gene call is untestable without DNA. This CDR3 is 14 amino acids long. This CDR3 is CASSLTEGDSPLHF.

The rearrangement joins TRBV29-1 to TRBJ2-3; TCRdb's assignment of TRBD2 cannot be checked, as there is no DNA. In germline, CDR1 is SQVTM, CDR2 ANQGSEA. The CDR3 sequence is 17 residues long. The CDR3: CSVGLAGVSGSTDTQYF.